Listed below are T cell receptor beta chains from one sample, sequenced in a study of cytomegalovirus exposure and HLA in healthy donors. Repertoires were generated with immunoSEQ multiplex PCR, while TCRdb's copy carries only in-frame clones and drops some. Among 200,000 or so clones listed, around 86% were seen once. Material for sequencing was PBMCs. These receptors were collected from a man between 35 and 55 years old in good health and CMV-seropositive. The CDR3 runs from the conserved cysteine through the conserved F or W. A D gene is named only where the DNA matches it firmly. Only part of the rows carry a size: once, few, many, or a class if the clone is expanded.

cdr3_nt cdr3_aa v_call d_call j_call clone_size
TGTGCCAGTAGTGGCAGCAGGGGCGACTATGGCTACACCTTC CASSGSRGDYGYTF TRBV19 NA TRBJ1-2 NA
TGTGCCAGCAGCGCCGACCCGGACAGTAGCTCTGGAAACACCATATATTTT CASSADPDSSSGNTIYF TRBV9 NA TRBJ1-3 NA
TGTGCCAGCAGCCCAGATATTGGACAGCTGTACTTC CASSPDIGQLYF TRBV7-2 NA TRBJ2-7 NA
TGTGCCAGCAGGGTTACAGGGGAGCAGCCCCAGCATTTT CASRVTGEQPQHF TRBV6-1 TRBD1 TRBJ1-5 few
TGTGCCAGCAGTTCCGGACTAGCGGGGCCCTACGAGCAGTACTTC CASSSGLAGPYEQYF TRBV27 TRBD2 TRBJ2-7 NA
TGTGCCAGCAGCGTCACCACAGGGGCCACAGATACGCAGTATTTT CASSVTTGATDTQYF TRBV7-9 TRBD1 TRBJ2-3 NA
TGTGCCAGCAGTCAACTGCGGGGGCCTCAAGAGACCCAGTACTTC CASSQLRGPQETQYF TRBV6-1 NA TRBJ2-5 NA
TGCAGCGCCACACAGGGGTGGAATCAGCCCCAGCATTTT CSATQGWNQPQHF TRBV29-1 TRBD1 TRBJ1-5 once
TGTGCCAGCAGATTTAGCGGGCTAGACGAGCAGTACTTC CASRFSGLDEQYF TRBV6-5 TRBD2 TRBJ2-7 NA
TGCGCCACCCTTAGCGGGCAAGAGACCCAGTACTTC CATLSGQETQYF TRBV10-2 TRBD2 TRBJ2-5 NA
TGTGCCAGCAGACCTAACAGGGGAAACTATGGCTACACCTTC CASRPNRGNYGYTF TRBV7-2 TRBD1 TRBJ1-2 NA
TGTGCCTGGAGTGTCGGTGTAGCGAGCCCTCGCGAGCAGTACTTC CAWSVGVASPREQYF TRBV30 NA TRBJ2-7 NA
TGTGCCAGCAGCTTAGTAGGGGCGGTAGCGGGGACAGATACGCAGTATTTT CASSLVGAVAGTDTQYF TRBV7-2 TRBD2 TRBJ2-3 NA
TGTGCCAGCAGTCGAGACGCGGCCGAAGATACGCAGTATTTT CASSRDAAEDTQYF TRBV6-5 NA TRBJ2-3 NA
TGTGCCAGCAGCCCCCGGGGGGCCAGCACAGATACGCAGTATTTT CASSPRGASTDTQYF TRBV7-2 NA TRBJ2-3 once
TGTGCCAGTAGTATGTGGGGCATCACTGAAGCTTTCTTT CASSMWGITEAFF TRBV19 NA TRBJ1-1 NA
TGTGCCAGCAGTTTATTGGAGGGGACAGGGACCCGCGGCTACACCTTC CASSLLEGTGTRGYTF TRBV27 TRBD1 TRBJ1-2 NA
TGTGCCAGCAGCCGCACCCTCCAGTATGGCTACACCTTC CASSRTLQYGYTF TRBV5-4 NA TRBJ1-2 NA
TGTGCCAGCAGCGTAGAGGACAGGGACTACGAGCAGTACTTC CASSVEDRDYEQYF TRBV9 TRBD1 TRBJ2-7 NA
TGTGCCAGCAGCCCGACTAGCGGGGAGCACAATGAGCAGTTCTTC CASSPTSGEHNEQFF TRBV5-4 TRBD2 TRBJ2-1 NA
TGTGCCACCAGCAGGGGGGACAGGGAGAGGCAGCCCCAGCATTTT CATSRGDRERQPQHF TRBV15 TRBD1 TRBJ1-5 NA
TGTGCCAGCAGCTTAAGACCCCGGGTCAATGAGCAGTTCTTC CASSLRPRVNEQFF TRBV5-5 NA TRBJ2-1 NA
TGCGCCAGCAGCCAGTCCAGGGGGGACACTGAAGCTTTCTTT CASSQSRGDTEAFF TRBV4-3 TRBD1 TRBJ1-1 NA
TGTGCCAGCAGCTTAATCTGGGCAGGGGGAAATGAAAAACTGTTTTTT CASSLIWAGGNEKLFF TRBV7-9 TRBD1 TRBJ1-4 NA
TGTGCCAGCAGCGTAGCCCTGGGCCTCCTGGAGGGTGAAAAACTGTTTTTT CASSVALGLLEGEKLFF TRBV9 NA TRBJ1-4 once
TGTGCCAGCAGCTTAGACAGGGCTAGCAATCAGCCCCAGCATTTT CASSLDRASNQPQHF TRBV7-2 NA TRBJ1-5 NA
TGTGCCAGCAGCCCGGGGGGCCAGCTTTATAGCAATCAGCCCCAGCATTTT CASSPGGQLYSNQPQHF TRBV7-9 NA TRBJ1-5 NA
TGCGCCAGCAGCCAGGGGACAGGGACAGACACCGGGGAGCTGTTTTTT CASSQGTGTDTGELFF TRBV4-3 TRBD1 TRBJ2-2 NA
TGTGCCAGCAGTGGCAGACAGGGGAACGAGCAGTACTTC CASSGRQGNEQYF TRBV27 TRBD1 TRBJ2-7 NA
TGTGCCAGCAGCTTAGGGAGTGAGGGAAGAGGGTACTTC CASSLGSEGRGYF TRBV7-2 NA TRBJ2-7 NA
TGTGCCAGCAGTTCGGGACTAGGGACCAAAAACATTCAGTACTTC CASSSGLGTKNIQYF TRBV6-6 TRBD2 TRBJ2-4 NA
TGCGCCAGCAGCCACTCCGGATCCCCGGGGAATCAGCCCCAGCATTTT CASSHSGSPGNQPQHF TRBV4-1 NA TRBJ1-5 NA
TGTGCCAGCACCCCGCGGGGACAGAGCTATGGCTACACCTTC CASTPRGQSYGYTF TRBV27 TRBD1 TRBJ1-2 NA
TGCGCCAGCAGCTTGGAGCCCCCGGACAGGGACAGTTCACCCCTCCACTTT CASSLEPPDRDSSPLHF TRBV5-1 TRBD1 TRBJ1-6 NA
TGTGCCAGCAGTTACTCTAGGGGATCCCAAGAGACCCAGTACTTC CASSYSRGSQETQYF TRBV6-5 NA TRBJ2-5 NA
TGTGCCAGCAGCGTAGGAGGTAGCGGGGGGGCATCGGGAGAGACCCAGTACTTC CASSVGGSGGASGETQYF TRBV9 TRBD2 TRBJ2-5 NA
TGTGCCTGGAGTGTACTGGGGGGGAGCTCCTACGAGCAGTACTTC CAWSVLGGSSYEQYF TRBV30 TRBD2 TRBJ2-7 NA
TGTGCCAGCAGTTACGTGGTAGCGGGGGCGGACTACGAGCAGTACTTC CASSYVVAGADYEQYF TRBV28 TRBD2 TRBJ2-7 NA
TGTGCCAGCTCACCACCCAACCAGGGAAACACCGGGGAGCTGTTTTTT CASSPPNQGNTGELFF TRBV18 NA TRBJ2-2 NA
TGCGCCAGCAGCCGAGCGGGTTTTGCGGAGACCCAGTACTTC CASSRAGFAETQYF TRBV4-1 NA TRBJ2-5 NA
TGTGCCAGCGCCCGGGACATAGGGATCGGTGAGCAGTTCTTC CASARDIGIGEQFF TRBV7-9 NA TRBJ2-1 NA
TGTGCTAGTGGTTTGGTTGGTGGACAGGGGGTCGGTAATGAGCAGTTCTTC CASGLVGGQGVGNEQFF TRBV12-5 TRBD1 TRBJ2-1 NA
TGCGCCAGCAGCCAAGATGCTAGCGGGGGGTACGAGCAGTACTTC CASSQDASGGYEQYF TRBV4-3 TRBD2 TRBJ2-7 NA
TGTGCCAGCAGTGTGGCTAGCGGGGGCTCTACAGATACGCAGTATTTT CASSVASGGSTDTQYF TRBV6-1 TRBD2 TRBJ2-3 NA
TGTGCCAGCAGTAAGGACAGGGGTTCCTACGAGCAGTACTTC CASSKDRGSYEQYF TRBV7-2 TRBD1 TRBJ2-7 NA
TGTTCCAGCAGCTTAGTCCTTTACGAGCAGTACTTC CSSSLVLYEQYF TRBV7-9 NA TRBJ2-7 NA
TGTGCCAGCAGGATAGCGGGGGAGGGCACCGGGGAGCTGTTTTTT CASRIAGEGTGELFF TRBV2 TRBD2 TRBJ2-2 few
TGTGCCAGCAGCGGGACAGGGGCCTACAATGAGCAGTTCTTC CASSGTGAYNEQFF TRBV27 TRBD1 TRBJ2-1 NA
TGTGCCAGCGGGAGCCCGGGTAGCAATCAGCCCCAGCATTTT CASGSPGSNQPQHF TRBV6-5 NA TRBJ1-5 NA
TGTGCCAGCAGTTTATACAGGGAGAACACTGAAGCTTTCTTT CASSLYRENTEAFF TRBV28 NA TRBJ1-1 NA